One sample yielded the 24 T cell receptor beta chains listed below, sequenced in a study of blood T cell repertoires in COVID-19. Profiling relied on immunoSEQ multiplex PCR, and the TCRdb table lists in-frame clones only, not all of them. There are 250,000 to 350,000 clones in the sample; around 90% occur only once, and around 18% lies in the top ten. Sequencing used PBMCs or T cells enriched from blood (not recorded which). All receptors derive from a woman between 25 and 40 years old who had recovered from COVID-19.

CDR3 sequence reads: CASGGTRGLGYTF. The CDR3 nucleotides read TGTGCCTCCGGCGGAACCAGGGGTCTAGGCTACACCTTC. The chain couples TRBV28 to TRBJ1-2, with D tentatively TRBD1 (6 bases). Germline V gene data show CDR1 as MDHEN and CDR2 as SYDVKM. This CDR3 has 13 amino acids. Trimming left V 11 bases short and J 8 bases short, with 21 bases between.

V usage is TRBV3-1 (or the pseudogene TRBV3-2) and J usage is TRBJ2-5, with 9 positions matching TRBD2. The CDR3 runs to 16 residues. With 2 bases clipped from V and 2 bases from J, the junction kept 6 bases outside the gene matches. Per germline, CDR1 LGHDT and CDR2 YNNKEL (reference sequence). CDR3 residues: CASSQNEAGGQETQYF. Written as DNA, the CDR3 is TGTGCCAGCAGCCAAAATGAAGCGGGGGGACAAGAGACCCAGTACTTC.

The chain uses TRBV15 and TRBJ1-1; 7 nucleotides line up with TRBD1. The CDR3 loop spans 14 amino acids. Per the germline V gene, CDR1 is LNHNV and CDR2 is YYDKDF (reference sequence). V was pared by 10 bases and J by 1 base, with 9 bases of the junction left unmatched. In DNA form, the CDR3 reads TGTGCCATACAATTAGACAGGGCGAACACTGAAGCTTTCTTT. Protein product: CAIQLDRANTEAFF.

V gene TRBV30 combines with J gene TRBJ2-5, with 8 bases identical to TRBD1. The CDR3 is 13 residues long. V was pared by 8 bases and J by 5 bases, with 10 bases of the junction left unmatched. CDR1 is GTSNPN, CDR2 SVGIG, per germline (reference sequence). CDR3 sequence (DNA): TGTGCCGGGGACAGGTCGCAGGGGGAGACCCAGTACTTC. It encodes CAGDRSQGETQYF. Based on the CDR3 plus reference TRBV30 and TRBJ2-5, the full variable domain is SQTIHQWPATLVQPVGSPLSLECTVEGTSNPNLYWYRQAAGRGLQLLFYSVGIGQISSEVPQNLSASRPQDRQFILSSKKLLLSDSGFYLCAGDRSQGETQYFGPGTRLLVL.

The chain recombines TRBV6-5 with TRBJ1-1; possibly TRBD1 for D (6 bases). This CDR3 region has 12 residues. Germline CDR1 reads MNHEY; CDR2 reads SVGAGI. Between the trimmed V and J ends, which lost 5 bases and 11 bases, there was a span of 15 bases. The CDR3 DNA follows: TGTGCCAGCAGTCTCGGACAGATGGGGGCTTTCTTT. It specifies CASSLGQMGAFF.

The chain is built from TRBV7-2 and TRBJ2-2; D not resolved. The CDR3 extends over 13 amino acids. V lost 3 bases, J lost 4 bases, and 6 bases lay in between. The germline V gene encodes CDR1 SGHTA and CDR2 FQGNSA. This chain's CDR3 is CASSFTRTGELFF. For the CDR3, the DNA is TGTGCCAGCAGCTTTACACGCACCGGGGAGCTGTTTTTT.

The CDR3 region has the DNA TGTGCCAGCAGTTACGCGCGTCGTCCTGAAGCTTTCTTT. It specifies CASSYARRPEAFF. This chain connects TRBV6-2 or TRBV6-3 to TRBJ1-1; D is unresolved. CDR1 is MNHEY and CDR2 is SVGEGT in the germline V gene. This CDR3 spans 13 amino acids. V lost 2 bases to trimming and J lost 6 bases, with 10 bases between them.

The chain uses TRBV4-2 and TRBJ2-7, with 7 bases aligning to TRBD1. Germline V gives CDR1 LGHNA, CDR2 YNFKEQ. The trim removed 4 bases at V and 3 bases at J, leaving 3 bases unmatched. The CDR3 is 13 amino acids. CDR3 region: CASSLGTDYEQYF. CDR3 DNA: TGTGCCAGCAGCCTGGGGACAGACTACGAGCAGTACTTC.

This clone was seen a handful of times. The V gene is TRBV18, the J gene TRBJ2-5; 9 nucleotides line up with TRBD1. The germline V gene has CDR1 KGHSH and CDR2 LQKENI. The CDR3 spans 17 residues. V dropped 6 bases and J dropped 5; count of bases not matched to a gene: 16. The DNA of the CDR3 is TGTGCCAGCTCGGACCAGGTCGGCGGGACAGGGAAGGAGACCCAGTACTTC. As protein: CASSDQVGGTGKETQYF.

The V and J genes are TRBV29-1 and TRBJ2-7; 13 bases align to TRBD2. Germline values: CDR1 SQVTM, CDR2 ANQGSEA. The V segment lost 3 bases and the J segment 3 bases; nucleotides outside the gene matches: 2. This CDR3 has 14 amino acids. In DNA form, the CDR3 reads TGCAGCGTTGAGGGACTAGCGGGGAGCTACGAGCAGTACTTC. Protein sequence: CSVEGLAGSYEQYF.

This chain joins TRBV7-2 and TRBJ1-1, with a possible D match to TRBD1 (5 bases). Trimming removed 2 bases at V and 3 bases at J, with 7 bases between. The germline V gene encodes CDR1 SGHTA and CDR2 FQGNSA. There are 13 residues in the CDR3. CDR3 nucleotide sequence: TGTGCCAGCAGCTTATCCAGGGACACTGAAGCTTTCTTT. This translates into CASSLSRDTEAFF.

The chain is built from TRBV27 and TRBJ2-2, with D maybe TRBD1 (6 bases). Germline V gives CDR1 MNHEY, CDR2 SMNVEV (reference sequence). V lost 1 base and J lost 6, with 15 bases in between. The CDR3 consists of 16 residues. The CDR3 region has the DNA TGTGCCAGCAGTTTATATCGAACTTGGGGGCCCGGGGAGCTGTTTTTT. It specifies CASSLYRTWGPGELFF.

This chain links TRBV4-1 with TRBJ2-3; a weak D match, TRBD2 (5 bases). The CDR3 is 16 residues long. Trimming pared 1 base from V and 2 bases from J, leaving 13 bases between. CDR1 is MGHRA and CDR2 is YSYEKL in the germline V gene. CDR3 amino acids: CASSQVDLIHTDTQYF. The CDR3 coding sequence is TGCGCCAGCAGCCAAGTGGACTTGATTCACACAGATACGCAGTATTTT.

V usage is TRBV24-1 and J usage is TRBJ2-5; 10 bases agree with TRBD2. The germline gives CDR1 KGHDR, CDR2 SFDVKD. The J segment lost 2 bases and the V segment lost 5 bases, leaving 7 bases of the junction unmatched. The CDR3 runs to 16 residues. For the CDR3, the DNA is TGTGCCACCAGTGGAAGGGCTAGCGGGGGTCAAGAGACCCAGTACTTC. This encodes CATSGRASGGQETQYF.

This clone came up a few times. The genes are TRBV19 and TRBJ1-4; D gene unclear. Germline V gene sequence: CDR1 LNHDA, CDR2 SQIVND (reference sequence). The CDR3 covers 16 residues. V lost 1 base and J lost 2, with 11 bases in between. The chain's CDR3 is CASSIVGYGTNEKLFF. The CDR3 region has the DNA TGTGCCAGTAGTATAGTCGGGTACGGCACTAATGAAAAACTGTTTTTT.

The rearrangement joins TRBV3-1 (or the pseudogene TRBV3-2) to TRBJ2-3; no definite D call. The CDR3 length is 13 residues. The germline V gene encodes CDR1 LGHDT and CDR2 YNNKEL (reference sequence). The V end lost 6 bases, the J end lost 6 bases, and 13 bases lay between the germline ends. CDR3 residues: CASSVTGPDTQYF. The CDR3 DNA sequence: TGTGCCAGCAGTGTTACGGGTCCGGATACGCAGTATTTT.

The J gene is TRBJ2-1, the V gene TRBV2; possibly TRBD2 for D (6 bases). CDR1 and CDR2 from the germline V gene are SNHLY and FYNNEI. V lost 7 bases to trimming and J lost 8 bases, with 12 bases between them. This CDR3 region has 12 residues. CDR3 bases: TGTGCCAGCAAGCGGACTACAGATGAGCAGTTCTTC. It yields the protein CASKRTTDEQFF.

This clone was found once. An end of the junction does not agree with germline; a read error may underlie this. The chain couples TRBV11-3 to TRBJ2-7; TRBD1 agrees at 7 bases. This CDR3 spans 13 amino acids. CDR1 SGHNT and CDR2 YENEEA come from the germline V gene. The CDR3, as DNA: TGTGCCAGCAGCAGACAGGGCTCCTACGGGCAGTACTTC. It codes for CASSRQGSYGQYF.

CDR3: CASSKFETGGNEKLFF. The DNA for the CDR3 is TGTGCCAGCAGCAAATTTGAGACAGGCGGAAATGAAAAACTGTTTTTT. J is TRBJ1-4 and V is TRBV21-1; the D segment call TRBD1 is taken from the table without a DNA check. TRBV21-1 is flagged as a pseudogene. The CDR3 sequence is 16 residues long.

This clone was observed a single time. V is TRBV6-5 and J is TRBJ1-2; possibly TRBD1 for D (6 bases). V shed 6 bases and J shed 7 bases, with 18 bases lying between them. This CDR3 is built from 14 residues. Per the germline V gene, CDR1 is MNHEY and CDR2 is SVGAGI. DNA for the CDR3: TGTGCCAGCAGGAGAACAGGGACCATCGGTGGCTACACCTTC. It specifies CASRRTGTIGGYTF.

This clone was seen only a few times. This sequence joins TRBV10-3 and TRBJ1-1; TRBD1 is a possible D gene (6 bases). V gave up 6 bases and J gave up 1 base, with 12 bases separating them. The CDR3 length is 14 residues. The germline CDR1 and CDR2 sequences are ENHRY and SYGVKD. This CDR3 is CAIRSRTANTEAFF. CDR3 nucleotides: TGTGCCATCAGGAGCCGGACAGCGAACACTGAAGCTTTCTTT.

This chain uses TRBV9 with TRBJ2-5; possibly TRBD2 for D (6 bases). The CDR3 totals 14 residues. Trimming took 4 bases from V and 6 from J, leaving 16 bases between them. Germline V gene data show CDR1 as SGDLS and CDR2 as YYNGEE. CDR3 sequence (DNA): TGTGCCAGCAGCTCAAGACTAGGTACAAAGACCCAGTACTTC. Translation: CASSSRLGTKTQYF.

The J gene is TRBJ2-7, the V gene TRBV5-4; 7 bases align to TRBD1. V was pared by 4 bases and J by 0 bases, with 10 bases of the junction left unmatched. This CDR3 comprises 16 residues. Germline V lookup: CDR1 SGHNT, CDR2 YYREEE (reference sequence). The CDR3 loop is CASSGPTGPDSYEQYF. As DNA, the CDR3 is TGTGCCAGCAGCGGACCGACAGGGCCGGACTCCTACGAGCAGTACTTC. Using reference TRBV5-4 and TRBJ2-7 for the parts outside the CDR3, the full variable domain is ETGVTQSPTHLIKTRGQQVTLRCSSQSGHNTVSWYQQALGQGPQFIFQYYREEENGRGNFPPRFSGLQFPNYSSELNVNALELDDSALYLCASSGPTGPDSYEQYFGPGTRLTVT.

The chain links TRBV6-5 to TRBJ2-7, with D maybe TRBD2 (6 bases). V lost 2 bases, J lost 6 bases, and 11 bases lay in between. Germline V gene sequence: CDR1 MNHEY, CDR2 SVGAGI. The CDR3 loop spans 13 amino acids. The CDR3 protein is CASSYGGYGEQYF. The CDR3 DNA follows: TGTGCCAGCAGTTACGGAGGGTATGGCGAGCAGTACTTC.